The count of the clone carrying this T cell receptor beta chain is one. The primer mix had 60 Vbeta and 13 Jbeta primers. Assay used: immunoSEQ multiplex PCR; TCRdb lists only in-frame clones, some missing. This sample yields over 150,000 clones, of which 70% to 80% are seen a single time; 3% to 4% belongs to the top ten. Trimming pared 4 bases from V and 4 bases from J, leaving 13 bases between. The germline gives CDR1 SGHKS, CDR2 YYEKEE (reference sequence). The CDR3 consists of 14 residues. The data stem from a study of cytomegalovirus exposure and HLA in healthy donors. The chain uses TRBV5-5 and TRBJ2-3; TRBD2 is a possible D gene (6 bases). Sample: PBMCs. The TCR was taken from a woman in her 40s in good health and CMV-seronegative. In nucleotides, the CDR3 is TGTGCCAGCAGCATTAGCGGCCTCCCAGATACGCAGTATTTT. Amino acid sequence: CASSISGLPDTQYF.